This TCR beta chain appears in the sequencing data of a study of blood T cell repertoires in COVID-19. Study-level information: The study drew acute and convalescent COVID-19 samples from the United States, Italy and Spain. The analysed material was cDNA or gDNA that came from T cells, B-cell-depleted T cells, or PBMCs.

In the original analysis: Estimates of nucleated cell counts were drawn from the amplification of reference gene primers. Here immunoSEQ multiplex PCR was the method, and the copy in TCRdb shows in-frame clones only, minus some. Clone size and the V and J calls come from that table; the DNA yielded D and trimming. The sample has approximately 70,000 clones; about four fifths are singletons. The CDR3 is 17 residues long. Germline CDR1 SGHAT, CDR2 FQNNGV. V was pared by 6 bases and J by 2 bases, with 19 bases between. Sequenced material: peripheral blood. The TCR originated in a woman aged 55-69 years with acute or convalescent COVID-19. The gene calls are TRBV11-2 and TRBJ1-4, with D maybe TRBD1 (5 bases). CDR3 in amino acids: CASRKSRAGVTNEKLFF. The CDR3 bases are TGTGCCAGCAGGAAGAGTAGGGCGGGGGTGACTAATGAAAAACTGTTTTTT.